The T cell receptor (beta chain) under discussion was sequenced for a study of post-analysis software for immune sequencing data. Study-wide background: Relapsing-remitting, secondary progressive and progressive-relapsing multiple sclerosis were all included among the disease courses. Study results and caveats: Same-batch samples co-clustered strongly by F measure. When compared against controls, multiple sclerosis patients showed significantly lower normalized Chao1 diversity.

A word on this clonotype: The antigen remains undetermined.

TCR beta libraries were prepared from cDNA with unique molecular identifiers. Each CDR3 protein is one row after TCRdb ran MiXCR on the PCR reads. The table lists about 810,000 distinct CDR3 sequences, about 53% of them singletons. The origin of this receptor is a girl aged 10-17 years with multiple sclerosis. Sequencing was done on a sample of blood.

CDR3 residues: CSASPGSPQYYEQYF. DNA of the CDR3: TGCAGTGCCAGTCCCGGGTCCCCCCAATACTACGAGCAGTACTTC. The chain joins TRBV20-1 to TRBJ2-7; D gene ambiguous. Germline V gives CDR1 DFQATT, CDR2 SNEGSKA (reference sequence). Between the trimmed V and J ends, which lost 6 bases and 3 bases, there was a span of 21 bases. The CDR3 has 15 residues.